This T cell receptor beta chain was identified in a study of blood T cell repertoires in COVID-19 (dated by TCRdb to between 2020 and 2021). A note on the overall study: The collaborator samples originated in the United States, Italy and Spain and spanned the acute and convalescent phases of COVID-19. The prospective study material was composed of cDNA or gDNA derived from T cells, B-cell-depleted T cells, or PBMCs. Subjects who had been exposed to COVID-19, were actively infected with it, or had recovered from it provided the deeply sampled blood TCRbeta repertoires that made up the dataset. The repertoires were released in a freely available public database intended as a resource for research on the immune response to SARS-CoV-2. The samples were drawn from the first 160 participants of the ongoing ImmuneRACE study and from 1,200 or so subjects provided by 6 global collaborators. The sample metadata nearly always contained a de-identified subject ID, COVID-19 status, age in years and sex. HLA class I and class II types, where available, came from metadata supplied by the sample provider rather than from assay-based typing. Broader findings and caveats from the paper: The amount of clinical and demographic metadata varied by source and participant and was provided uncurated.

Whole blood was collected in K2EDTA tubes by collaborating institutions according to the institutions' own protocols. For TCRbeta analysis, collaborators shipped samples as frozen whole blood, isolated PBMCs, or DNA extracted from either of those sample types. The immunoSEQ Assay, a bias-controlled multiplex PCR, was used to amplify TCRbeta CDR3 regions from genomic DNA. The original pipeline was this. Within the assay, amplification of reference gene primers was used to estimate how many nucleated cells each sample contained. Sequence reads were collapsed and filtered to measure the absolute abundance of every unique TCRbeta CDR3 rearrangement. Productive Simpson clonality was computed per sample as the square root of Simpson's diversity index over productive rearrangements. Held by TCRdb, this immuneACCESS table contains in-frame sequences only and omits some clones. Under half of the omission traces to an unresolved V gene where checked; the cause of the rest is unknown. V, J and clone size are taken as reported in that table, and D and trimming were inferred from the DNA itself. The sample table records 150,000 to 200,000 clones; around 86% of these occur just once. The top ten hold 2.7% of the sample.

This clone was recorded only once. What antigen it recognizes has not been identified. Within one base of it there is no much larger clone, and no base qualities were kept. Input material: peripheral blood. The source is a man aged 35 to 55 with active or convalescent COVID-19.

The nucleotide sequence is TGTGCCTGGAGTGTCCCGGGTTTTGAAAAACTGTTTTTT. Translation gives CAWSVPGFEKLFF. The chain couples TRBV30 to TRBJ1-4; there is no confident call for the D gene. The CDR3 measures 13 amino acids from cysteine to phenylalanine. Left in the record is the CDR3 DNA by itself, 39 bases read in frame from the first base. CDR1 GTSNPN and CDR2 SVGIG are derived from the germline V gene (reference sequence). V and J lose 0 bases and 7 bases, and a span of 9 bases separates them.